These 28 T cell receptor beta chains share one sample of origin, sequenced in a study of T-cell reconstitution after alpha-beta-depleted transplantation in children. It was with unique molecular identifiers that the TCRbeta library was prepared. TCRdb analysed the PCR reads with MiXCR anew, one entry per CDR3 protein. Here the sample spans 500,000 to 650,000 distinct CDR3 sequences, around 10% being singletons. The specimen was PBMCs, mostly from graft donor cells, collected 180 days after TCRalphabeta/CD19-depleted stem cell transplant. The receptor source for this set is a female patient between 2 and 10 years old who had a stem cell transplant for aplastic anemia, so the T cells may come from the graft donor.

This clonotype has more than one count but fewer than ten. The chain is built from TRBV29-1 and TRBJ2-2; the D gene could be TRBD1 or TRBD2 (5 bases each). The V end lost 7 bases, the J end lost 5 bases, and 32 bases lay between the germline ends. The germline V gene encodes CDR1 SQVTM and CDR2 ANQGSEA. There are 19 residues in the CDR3. The CDR3 region is CSAHRFRDPMSLLTGELFF. CDR3 bases: TGCAGCGCCCACCGGTTCCGGGACCCGATGTCATTACTGACCGGGGAGCTGTTTTTT.

Many counts were recorded for this clonotype. The chain joins TRBV7-9 to TRBJ2-7; D call uncertain. This CDR3 region has 13 residues. Germline CDR1 and CDR2: SEHNR and FQNEAQ (reference sequence). V was cut by 5 bases and J by 0 bases, with 8 bases left in between. The CDR3: CASSPESSYEQYF. DNA of the CDR3: TGTGCCAGCAGCCCTGAAAGCTCCTACGAGCAGTACTTC.

This clonotype has just a few counts. The chain links TRBV4-2 to TRBJ2-2, with no clear D. The V end lost 0 bases, the J end lost 0 bases, and 11 bases lay between the germline ends. This CDR3 has 17 residues. The germline V gene encodes CDR1 LGHNA and CDR2 YNFKEQ. The CDR3 nucleotides read TGTGCCAGCAGCCAAGAGGTTGAGTGGACGAACACCGGGGAGCTGTTTTTT. As protein: CASSQEVEWTNTGELFF.

This clonotype was counted a few times. The chain's CDR3 is CASSSRTGTGNTIYF. Written as DNA, the CDR3 is TGTGCCAGCAGTTCCCGAACAGGAACTGGAAACACCATATATTTT. The chain couples TRBV3-1 to TRBJ1-3, with TRBD1 as a possible D gene (5 bases). The ends were cut back, 6 bases at V and 2 bases at J, with 14 bases in the middle. From germline, CDR1 is LGHDT and CDR2 YNNKEL (reference sequence). There are 15 residues in the CDR3.

This clonotype has at least ten counts. The chain links TRBV20-1 to TRBJ2-7; tentative D call: TRBD2 (5 bases). V gave up 7 bases and J gave up 7 bases, with 20 bases separating them. The CDR3 covers 13 residues. The germline gives CDR1 DFQATT, CDR2 SNEGSKA (reference sequence). In nucleotides, the CDR3 is TGCAGTGAAACAGCGGTCGGATCGGGTGAGCAGTACTTC. It specifies CSETAVGSGEQYF.

The chain carries TRBV14 and TRBJ2-3; D perhaps matches TRBD2 (6 bases). The CDR3 runs 17 residues. Germline CDR1 is SGHDN and CDR2 is FVKESK. The V end lost 1 base, the J end lost 1 base, and 15 bases lay between the germline ends. The CDR3 protein is CASSQVPSGLRTDTQYF. CDR3 nucleotide sequence: TGTGCCAGCAGCCAAGTACCGTCGGGACTCCGCACAGATACGCAGTATTTT.

CDR3 DNA: TGCAGCGGCTATACTAGTACCTACGAGCAGTACTTC. Its translation is CSGYTSTYEQYF. J is TRBJ2-7 and V is TRBV29-1, with a possible D match to TRBD2 (5 bases). CDR1 and CDR2 from the germline V gene are SQVTM and ANQGSEA. The V gene lost 7 bases and the J gene lost 2 bases, with 12 bases spanning the gap. The CDR3 is 12 amino acids.

This clonotype was seen only a few times. The chain employs TRBV10-3 and TRBJ2-3, with D unresolved. This CDR3 spans 13 amino acids. The V gene lost 4 bases and the J gene lost 6 bases, with 11 bases spanning the gap. CDR1 and CDR2 from the germline V gene are ENHRY and SYGVKD. The CDR3 DNA is TGTGCCATCAGTGGGTCCGTGGGGGATACGCAGTATTTT. Translated, it gives CAISGSVGDTQYF.

The rearrangement joins TRBV4-2 to TRBJ2-1; 8 nucleotides align to TRBD2. This CDR3 has 16 amino acids. V was clipped by 1 base and J by 8 bases; unmatched bases: 10. CDR1 is LGHNA and CDR2 is YNFKEQ in the germline V gene. This CDR3 reads CASSQANRGRKDEQFF. DNA for the CDR3: TGTGCCAGCAGCCAAGCAAACCGCGGGAGGAAAGATGAGCAGTTCTTC.

The rearrangement uses TRBV24-1 and TRBJ2-1, with 11 bases that match TRBD1. Germline V lookup: CDR1 KGHDR, CDR2 SFDVKD. J lost 5 bases, V lost 6 bases, and 8 bases had no gene match. This CDR3 comprises 16 residues. This CDR3 is CATSKRGQGAHNEQFF. CDR3 sequence (DNA): TGTGCCACCAGTAAGAGAGGACAGGGGGCCCACAATGAGCAGTTCTTC.

This clonotype was observed a few times. V gene TRBV4-3 combines with J gene TRBJ2-5; D is undetermined. V dropped 4 bases and J dropped 5 bases, with 11 bases sitting between them. Germline V gene sequence: CDR1 LGHNA, CDR2 YSLEER. This CDR3 is 13 amino acids long. The CDR3, as DNA: TGCGCCAGCAGCCTATTGCCTTCGGAGACCCAGTACTTC. Translating gives CASSLLPSETQYF.

Turning to this clonotype: At one boundary the junction diverges from the germline segment, which might be a read error. V and J are TRBV18 and TRBJ2-1, with 11 nucleotides matching TRBD2. CDR1 is KGHSH, CDR2 LQKENI, per germline. The CDR3 is 17 residues long. The CDR3 DNA reads as TGTGGCAGCTCTCGACCCCTAGCGGGAGGTGCCTACAATGAGCAGTTCTTC. Its translation is CGSSRPLAGGAYNEQFF.

This clonotype was detected a few times. The genes are TRBV4-3 and TRBJ2-7, with 10 bases matching TRBD2. Per the germline V gene, CDR1 is LGHNA and CDR2 is YSLEER. The CDR3 has 17 amino acids. J lost 2 bases, V lost 1 base, and 8 bases had no gene match. The chain's CDR3 is CASSQVPRAGGTYEQYV. CDR3 coding DNA: TGCGCCAGCAGCCAAGTTCCGCGAGCGGGAGGGACCTACGAGCAGTACGTC.

The sample holds a few counts of this clonotype. This chain uses TRBV4-2 with TRBJ1-5; no definite D call. This CDR3 has 17 amino acids. Germline V gives CDR1 LGHNA, CDR2 YNFKEQ. V was shortened by 4 bases and J by 0 bases, with 16 bases between the two germline ends. The CDR3 bases are TGTGCCAGCAGCCTCGACCCTATGATTTATAGCAATCAGCCCCAGCATTTT. Amino acids: CASSLDPMIYSNQPQHF.

The chain employs TRBV6-6 and TRBJ2-5; D is unresolved. CDR1 is MNHNY, CDR2 SVGAGI, per germline (reference sequence). The V end was cut by 10 bases, the J end by 7 bases, with 19 bases between. This CDR3 is built from 13 residues. The CDR3 loop reads CATCTGLYGTQYF. CDR3 in DNA: TGTGCCACCTGTACGGGCCTTTATGGGACCCAGTACTTC.

This clonotype was seen more than once but under ten times. The rearrangement joins TRBV5-1 to TRBJ2-4, with D possibly being TRBD2 (5 bases). Germline CDR1 is SGHRS and CDR2 is YFSETQ. The CDR3 sequence is 15 residues long. V lost 3 bases and J 3 bases, leaving 13 bases between the germline ends. Here the CDR3 DNA reads TGCGCCAGCAGCTGGGAAAAGGGAGTCAAAAACATTCAGTACTTC. This gives the protein CASSWEKGVKNIQYF.

The V call is TRBV18, the J call TRBJ2-1; D gene ambiguous. This CDR3 region has 12 residues. The germline V gene encodes CDR1 KGHSH and CDR2 LQKENI. Deletions cut 4 bases from V and 6 bases from J, with 7 bases between. The CDR3 DNA sequence: TGTGCCAGCTCACTCCCGCCCAATGAGCAGTTCTTC. Translated, it gives CASSLPPNEQFF. The full variable domain, in which reference TRBV18 and TRBJ2-1 provide the parts outside the CDR3, is NAGVMQNPRHLVRRRGQEARLRCSPMKGHSHVYWYRQLPEEGLKFMVYLQKENIIDESGMPKERFSAEFPKEGPSILRIQQVVRGDSAAYFCASSLPPNEQFFGPGTRLTVL.

This clonotype was detected many times. J is TRBJ2-1 and V is TRBV12-3 or TRBV12-4, with 7 bases lining up with TRBD1. This CDR3 comprises 15 residues. V shed 0 bases, J shed 10 bases, and the junction held 9 bases outside the gene matches. Written as DNA, the CDR3 is TGTGCCAGCAGTTTAGCCCAGGGGGAGATAGGGGAGCAGTTCTTC. This gives the protein CASSLAQGEIGEQFF.

This clonotype has a handful of counts. The chain uses TRBV5-1 and TRBJ2-1, with 9 bases that match TRBD2. Germline V gives CDR1 SGHRS, CDR2 YFSETQ. The CDR3 runs 16 residues. J lost 4 bases, V lost 0 bases, and 5 bases had no gene match. In DNA form, the CDR3 reads TGCGCCAGCAGCTTGGAGGGTAGCGGGGGATACAATGAGCAGTTCTTC. Translation gives CASSLEGSGGYNEQFF.

The CDR3, as DNA: TGCGCCAGCAGCCACCCTAGCCGAGGACCCCCGAACACCGGGGAGCTGTTTTTT. This encodes CASSHPSRGPPNTGELFF. The V and J genes are TRBV4-1 and TRBJ2-2; a weak D match, TRBD2 (5 bases). V shed 3 bases and J shed 0 bases, with 17 bases lying between them. There are 18 residues in the CDR3. Germline lookup yields CDR1 MGHRA and CDR2 YSYEKL.

This clonotype was seen repeatedly, ten times or more. The chain employs TRBV11-2 and TRBJ2-5, with 7 bases lining up with TRBD2. This CDR3 comprises 14 residues. J was trimmed by 9 bases and V by 2 bases; bases with no gene match: 9. CDR1 and CDR2 (germline): SGHAT, FQNNGV. CDR3 region: CASSLIGGREAQYF. The CDR3, as DNA: TGTGCCAGCAGCTTAATCGGGGGTCGGGAGGCCCAGTACTTC.

This clonotype showed up just a few times. CDR3 loop: CASSQDVSNTGELFF. The CDR3 nucleotides are TGTGCCAGCAGCCAAGATGTGTCGAACACCGGGGAGCTGTTTTTT. This sequence joins TRBV4-2 and TRBJ2-2; D ambiguous. V lost 0 bases and J 0 bases, leaving 5 bases between the germline ends. The CDR3 loop spans 15 amino acids. Germline CDR1 LGHNA, CDR2 YNFKEQ.

This chain links TRBV10-3 with TRBJ2-7; unclear D gene. CDR1 is ENHRY, CDR2 SYGVKD, per germline. Deletions cut 3 bases from V and 0 bases from J, with 3 bases between. This CDR3 spans 12 amino acids. The chain's CDR3 is CAISDSSYEQYV. The CDR3 coding sequence is TGTGCCATCAGTGACAGCTCCTACGAGCAGTACGTC.

This clonotype has only a few counts. The J gene is TRBJ2-7, the V gene TRBV27; possibly TRBD1 for D (5 bases). V dropped 2 bases and J dropped 6 bases, with 11 bases sitting between them. Looked up from germline, CDR1 is MNHEY and CDR2 is SMNVEV (reference sequence). This CDR3 contains 13 residues. The CDR3 sequence is CASSLRGLAEQYF. CDR3 nucleotide sequence: TGTGCCAGCAGTTTAAGGGGCCTTGCCGAGCAGTACTTC.

This clonotype appeared a few times. The chain has TRBV4-3 and TRBJ2-1; 7 bases align to TRBD2. With V trimmed by 1 base and J by 9 bases, 6 bases remained unmatched. CDR3 length equals 14 residues. Per germline, CDR1 LGHNA and CDR2 YSLEER. The chain's CDR3 is CASSQGVSGGEQFF. The CDR3 region has the DNA TGCGCCAGCAGCCAAGGGGTGTCGGGAGGTGAGCAGTTCTTC.

This clonotype was counted many times. The chain is built from TRBV15 and TRBJ2-5; 10 positions match TRBD2. J gave up 0 bases and V 5 bases, and 6 bases lay outside the gene matches. The CDR3 loop spans 16 amino acids. The germline V gene encodes CDR1 LNHNV and CDR2 YYDKDF (reference sequence). The CDR3 nucleotides read TGTGCCACCAGCGGTACTAGCGGGACCTACCAAGAGACCCAGTACTTC. Its protein product is CATSGTSGTYQETQYF.

The J gene is TRBJ2-7, the V gene TRBV6-1; possibly TRBD1 or TRBD2 for D (5 bases each). Trimming took off 7 bases at V and 0 bases at J, with 16 bases between the two ends. Germline CDR1 reads MNHNS; CDR2 reads SASEGT. The CDR3 covers 15 residues. The CDR3: CASTARVQDSYEQYF. CDR3 nucleotide sequence: TGTGCCAGCACCGCGAGGGTACAGGACTCCTACGAGCAGTACTTC.

There are many counts of this clonotype. This CDR3 is CASSPGLPPSNGELFF. The CDR3 bases are TGCGCCAGCAGCCCGGGATTACCCCCGTCGAACGGGGAGCTGTTTTTT. The chain is built from TRBV5-1 and TRBJ2-2; weak D call: TRBD2 (5 bases). In germline, CDR1 is SGHRS, CDR2 YFSETQ. This CDR3 is built from 16 residues. V was shortened by 4 bases and J by 7 bases, with 20 bases between the two germline ends.